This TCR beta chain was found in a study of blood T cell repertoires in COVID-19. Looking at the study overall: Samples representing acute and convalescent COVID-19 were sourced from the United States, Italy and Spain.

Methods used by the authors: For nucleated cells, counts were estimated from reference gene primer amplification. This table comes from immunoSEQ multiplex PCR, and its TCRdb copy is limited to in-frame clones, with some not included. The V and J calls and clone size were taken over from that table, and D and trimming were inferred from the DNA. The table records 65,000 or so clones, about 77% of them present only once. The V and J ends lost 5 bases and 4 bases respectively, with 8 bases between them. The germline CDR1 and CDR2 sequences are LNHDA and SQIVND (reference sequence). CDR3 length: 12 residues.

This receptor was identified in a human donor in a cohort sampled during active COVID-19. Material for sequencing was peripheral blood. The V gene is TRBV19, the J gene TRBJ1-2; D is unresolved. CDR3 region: CASSLRSYGYTF. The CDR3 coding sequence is TGTGCCAGTAGTTTGAGAAGCTATGGCTACACCTTC.